This TCR beta chain was captured in a study of blood T cell repertoires in COVID-19. Across the study: Both acute and convalescent COVID-19 samples were obtained from the United States, Italy and Spain.

Original processing notes: Using reference gene primer amplification, nucleated cell counts were estimated. The method was immunoSEQ multiplex PCR; TCRdb's version includes in-frame clones alone and lacks a portion of them. That table gives V, J and clone size, and the DNA gave D and trimming. The sample includes 350,000 to 400,000 clones, almost 90% of them seen just once. The germline V gene encodes CDR1 MNHEY and CDR2 SVGAGI. Trimming removed 0 bases at V and 3 bases at J, with 9 bases between. The CDR3 consists of 14 residues. This TCR came from a man aged 18 to 35 with active or convalescent COVID-19. The chain recombines TRBV6-5 with TRBJ2-7; no clear D. Source material: peripheral blood. This chain's CDR3 is CASSYSPTGYEQYF. In nucleotides, the CDR3 is TGTGCCAGCAGTTACTCCCCGACTGGCTACGAGCAGTACTTC.